This passage covers 25 T cell receptor beta chains from one sample sequenced in a study of cytomegalovirus exposure and HLA in healthy donors. It was with 60 Vbeta and 13 Jbeta primers that the PCR ran. Method: immunoSEQ multiplex PCR; TCRdb's copy keeps in-frame clones and lacks some. The sample consists of over 100,000 clones, almost 80% of them appearing once. Material for sequencing was PBMCs. The origin of the receptors is a female donor in good health and CMV-seronegative.

J is TRBJ2-7 and V is TRBV4-1; 10 bases line up with TRBD2. This CDR3 is 17 amino acids long. Germline trimming cut 0 bases from V and 4 bases from J; bases unmatched to any gene: 9. The germline V gene has CDR1 MGHRA and CDR2 YSYEKL. This chain's CDR3 is CASSQERAGGHRYEQYF. DNA of the CDR3: TGCGCCAGCAGCCAAGAACGAGCGGGAGGGCACCGGTACGAGCAGTACTTC.

The rearrangement uses TRBV2 and TRBJ2-3, with D perhaps TRBD1 (6 bases). CDR1 is SNHLY and CDR2 is FYNNEI in the germline V gene. Deletions cut 4 bases from V and 4 bases from J, with 15 bases between. The CDR3 is made up of 15 amino acids. CDR3: CASSVSGGTPDTQYF. The CDR3 nucleotides are TGTGCCAGCAGTGTAAGTGGGGGCACCCCAGATACGCAGTATTTT. Using reference TRBV2 and TRBJ2-3 for the parts outside the CDR3, the full variable domain is EPEVTQTPSHQVTQMGQEVILRCVPISNHLYFYWYRQILGQKVEFLVSFYNNEISEKSEIFDDQFSVERPDGSNFTLKIRSTKLEDSAMYFCASSVSGGTPDTQYFGPGTRLTVL.

The genes are TRBV5-1 and TRBJ1-2; D is unresolved. The CDR3 length is 12 residues. Trimming shortened V by 0 bases and J by 5 bases, and 5 bases separated the two germline ends. Germline-derived CDR1 and CDR2 are SGHRS and YFSETQ. The CDR3 protein is CASSLDRYGYTF. The CDR3 nucleotides read TGCGCCAGCAGCTTGGACAGATATGGCTACACCTTC. The variable domain in full, completed from reference TRBV5-1 and TRBJ1-2, reads KAGVTQTPRYLIKTRGQQVTLSCSPISGHRSVSWYQQTPGQGLQFLFEYFSETQRNKGNFPGRFSGRQFSNSRSEMNVSTLELGDSALYLCASSLDRYGYTFGSGTRLTVV.

V gene TRBV5-4 combines with J gene TRBJ2-7; TRBD1 agrees at 7 bases. The CDR3 covers 14 residues. Germline V gene data show CDR1 as SGHNT and CDR2 as YYREEE (reference sequence). Losses at the gene ends were 5 bases for V and 1 base for J; bases not matched to a gene: 6. CDR3 sequence (DNA): TGTGCCAGCAGAACAATGGGACAGTCCTACGAGCAGTACTTC. Protein product: CASRTMGQSYEQYF.

This clone was seen only a few times. CDR3 bases: TGTGCCAGCACTCTCTATAGCGGGAGAATCACCGGGGAGCTGTTTTTT. Translated, it gives CASTLYSGRITGELFF. The rearrangement joins TRBV2 to TRBJ2-2; TRBD2 agrees at 9 bases. This CDR3 region has 16 residues. Trimming took 7 bases from V and 4 from J; bases not matched to a gene: 10. Germline V gene data show CDR1 as SNHLY and CDR2 as FYNNEI.

The chain is built from TRBV28 and TRBJ2-5; TRBD2 agrees at 8 bases. V shed 5 bases and J 5 bases; nucleotides not matched to a gene: 7. Germline V gene sequence: CDR1 MDHEN, CDR2 SYDVKM. CDR3 length: 14 amino acids. CDR3 in DNA: TGTGCCAGCAGTCCGGGGGGGCTCCGGGAGACCCAGTACTTC. This encodes CASSPGGLRETQYF.

The chain employs TRBV7-2 and TRBJ2-1, with D perhaps matching TRBD2 (5 bases). The CDR3 has 14 amino acids. Germline values: CDR1 SGHTA, CDR2 FQGNSA. Trimming cost V 5 bases and J 4 bases, with 12 bases left between them. The CDR3 spells CASSLIPGYNEQFF. In nucleotides, the CDR3 is TGTGCCAGCAGCCTCATCCCGGGGTACAATGAGCAGTTCTTC.

The chain couples TRBV6-5 to TRBJ2-7, with 7 bases lining up with TRBD1. CDR3 size: 14 residues. Germline loops: CDR1 MNHEY, CDR2 SVGAGI. V lost 5 bases and J lost 2; bases outside the gene matches: 6. The chain's CDR3 is CASSTPGQPYEQYF. The CDR3 coding sequence is TGTGCCAGCAGTACCCCGGGACAGCCCTACGAGCAGTACTTC.

The rearrangement uses TRBV19 and TRBJ2-2; D perhaps matches TRBD1 (6 bases). The CDR3 spans 16 residues. Trimming stripped 4 bases from V and 6 bases from J, with 18 bases between. The germline V gene has CDR1 LNHDA and CDR2 SQIVND (reference sequence). The DNA of the CDR3 is TGTGCCAGTAGTAGCCGGGACACTCCTCAGGCCGGGGAGCTGTTTTTT. This translates into CASSSRDTPQAGELFF.

The chain combines TRBV5-1 with TRBJ2-3; the match to TRBD1 covers 10 bases. In germline, CDR1 is SGHRS, CDR2 YFSETQ. There are 15 residues in the CDR3. Germline trimming cut 4 bases from V and 4 bases from J; bases unmatched to any gene: 6. CDR3 sequence reads: CASSVTGGEADTQYF. In nucleotides, the CDR3 is TGCGCCAGCAGCGTGACAGGGGGCGAGGCAGATACGCAGTATTTT.

The chain couples TRBV5-1 to TRBJ1-2; 7 bases map to TRBD1. Trimming took 0 bases from V and 2 from J; bases not matched to a gene: 4. Germline V lookup: CDR1 SGHRS, CDR2 YFSETQ. CDR3 size: 15 residues. DNA for the CDR3: TGCGCCAGCAGCTTGGGGGACAGTGCCAACTATGGCTACACCTTC. This encodes CASSLGDSANYGYTF.

This clone has just one count. The chain has TRBV6-6 and TRBJ1-2, with a weak D call TRBD1 (6 bases). The CDR3 spans 13 residues. V was clipped by 4 bases and J by 4 bases, with 10 bases between them. From germline, CDR1 is MNHNY and CDR2 SVGAGI (reference sequence). CDR3 DNA: TGTGCCAGCAGTTCCGGACAGACCTATGGCTACACCTTC. Protein: CASSSGQTYGYTF.

The rearrangement joins TRBV10-1 to TRBJ1-1, with D uncertain. Germline V gives CDR1 WNHNN, CDR2 SYGVQD (reference sequence). The CDR3 consists of 14 residues. Between the trimmed V and J ends, which lost 2 bases and 2 bases, there was a span of 9 bases. The CDR3 protein is CASSEGGGNTEAFF. The CDR3 DNA reads as TGCGCCAGCAGTGAGGGTGGAGGAAACACTGAAGCTTTCTTT.

This clone was recorded once. The rearrangement links TRBV5-6 to TRBJ2-4; the match to TRBD1 covers 9 bases. CDR1 is SGHDT, CDR2 YYEEEE, per germline. V lost 4 bases and J lost 4; bases outside the gene matches: 3. The CDR3 totals 14 residues. The CDR3 reads CASSGTGTKNIQYF. The CDR3 nucleotides are TGTGCCAGCAGCGGGACAGGGACTAAAAACATTCAGTACTTC.

The chain is built from TRBV28 and TRBJ2-6; TRBD2 might be the D (6 bases). The CDR3 has 15 amino acids. CDR1 is MDHEN and CDR2 is SYDVKM in the germline V gene. Trimming stripped 7 bases from V and 0 bases from J, with 10 bases between. CDR3: CASTGDGSGANVLTF. CDR3 nucleotide sequence: TGTGCCAGCACGGGGGACGGCTCTGGGGCCAACGTCCTGACTTTC.

In its sample, this clone was seen a few times. This chain joins TRBV11-3 and TRBJ2-7, with a weak D call TRBD1 (5 bases). V lost 5 bases to trimming and J lost 2 bases, with 10 bases between them. This CDR3 spans 13 amino acids. The V gene's germline CDR1 is SGHNT and CDR2 YENEEA. In DNA form, the CDR3 reads TGTGCCAGCAGCATTAGGGGTACCTACGAGCAGTACTTC. Its protein is CASSIRGTYEQYF. The entire variable domain, with the rest obtained from reference TRBV11-3 and TRBJ2-7, is as follows: EAGVVQSPRYKIIEKKQPVAFWCNPISGHNTLYWYLQNLGQGPELLIRYENEEAVDDSQLPKDRFSAERLKGVDSTLKIQPAELGDSAVYLCASSIRGTYEQYFGPGTRLTVT.

The chain joins TRBV5-1 to TRBJ2-3; D is perhaps TRBD2 (6 bases). Between the trimmed V and J ends, which lost 5 bases and 0 bases, there was a span of 10 bases. CDR1 is SGHRS, CDR2 YFSETQ, per germline. This CDR3 is built from 14 residues. CDR3 protein: CASRAGSSTDTQYF. CDR3 nucleotides: TGCGCCAGCAGGGCGGGGAGCAGCACAGATACGCAGTATTTT.

The genes are TRBV2 and TRBJ2-5; 8 nucleotides agree with TRBD2. The length of the CDR3 is 13 residues. Per germline, CDR1 SNHLY and CDR2 FYNNEI. Trimming cost V 2 bases and J 7 bases; bases outside gene matches: 3. The CDR3 is CASSEYGRGTQYF. DNA of the CDR3: TGTGCCAGCAGTGAATACGGGAGGGGGACCCAGTACTTC. Filled out from reference TRBV2 and TRBJ2-5, the complete variable domain reads EPEVTQTPSHQVTQMGQEVILRCVPISNHLYFYWYRQILGQKVEFLVSFYNNEISEKSEIFDDQFSVERPDGSNFTLKIRSTKLEDSAMYFCASSEYGRGTQYFGPGTRLLVL.

For the CDR3, the DNA is TGTGCCAGCAGCTTATTTGGCAGGGGCCGCCAAGAGACCCAGTACTTC. Translation gives CASSLFGRGRQETQYF. The chain is built from TRBV7-8 and TRBJ2-5; D perhaps matches TRBD1 (6 bases). This CDR3 is 16 amino acids long. V was shortened by 2 bases and J by 1 base, with 14 bases between the two germline ends. Germline loops: CDR1 SGHVS, CDR2 FQNEAQ.

V and J are TRBV21-1 and TRBJ2-3; TRBD1, the table's D call, was not compared with the DNA. TRBV21-1 is annotated as a pseudogene. There are 17 residues in the CDR3. The CDR3 loop is CASRPGQASPFTDTQYF. The DNA of the CDR3 is TGTGCCAGCCGCCCGGGACAGGCCAGCCCCTTTACAGATACGCAGTATTTT.

The rearrangement links TRBV5-5 to TRBJ1-4; TRBD1 is a possible D gene (6 bases). Looked up from germline, CDR1 is SGHKS and CDR2 is YYEKEE (reference sequence). V dropped 0 bases and J dropped 13 bases, with 16 bases sitting between them. The CDR3 has 14 amino acids. This CDR3 is CASSLVASGARLFF. For the CDR3, the DNA is TGTGCCAGCAGCTTGGTGGCATCAGGGGCTAGACTGTTTTTT.

V is TRBV23-1 and J is TRBJ1-2, with 7 bases that match TRBD1. TRBV23-1 carries the ORF label, with uncertain function. Germline trimming cut 3 bases from V and 13 bases from J; bases unmatched to any gene: 11. The CDR3 length is 13 residues. CDR3 amino acids: CASSHPNRGTGTF. Written as DNA, the CDR3 is TGCGCCAGCAGTCATCCGAACAGGGGAACCGGCACCTTC.

V is TRBV6-6 and J is TRBJ2-7; 8 bases are a match to TRBD1. Germline CDR1 is MNHNY and CDR2 is SVGAGI (reference sequence). There are 14 residues in the CDR3. V lost 4 bases and J lost 5; bases outside the gene matches: 7. CDR3 sequence (DNA): TGTGCCAGCAGTTGGAGGCAGGGGGCCCACGAGCAGTACTTC. Protein sequence: CASSWRQGAHEQYF.

The chain carries TRBV7-9 and TRBJ2-7, with D perhaps TRBD2 (6 bases). The germline V gene has CDR1 SEHNR and CDR2 FQNEAQ (reference sequence). The ends were cut back, 6 bases at V and 1 base at J, with 16 bases in the middle. The CDR3 contains 15 residues. In nucleotides, the CDR3 is TGTGCCAGCAGGGATGGCGGGACGCCGTCCTACGAGCAGTACTTC. Its protein product is CASRDGGTPSYEQYF. Full variable domain (outside the CDR3, taken from reference TRBV7-9 and TRBJ2-7): DTGVSQNPRHKITKRGQNVTFRCDPISEHNRLYWYRQTLGQGPEFLTYFQNEAQLEKSRLLSDRFSAERPKGSFSTLEIQRTEQGDSAMYLCASRDGGTPSYEQYFGPGTRLTVT.

The CDR3 DNA reads as TGTGCCAGCAGCCTAGTATCGGGCGAGCAGTACTTC. Translating it yields CASSLVSGEQYF. The chain has TRBV7-9 and TRBJ2-7; the D is unclear. This CDR3 is 12 amino acids long. Germline assignment: CDR1 SEHNR and CDR2 FQNEAQ (reference sequence). The V and J ends lost 5 bases and 6 bases respectively, with 11 bases between them.